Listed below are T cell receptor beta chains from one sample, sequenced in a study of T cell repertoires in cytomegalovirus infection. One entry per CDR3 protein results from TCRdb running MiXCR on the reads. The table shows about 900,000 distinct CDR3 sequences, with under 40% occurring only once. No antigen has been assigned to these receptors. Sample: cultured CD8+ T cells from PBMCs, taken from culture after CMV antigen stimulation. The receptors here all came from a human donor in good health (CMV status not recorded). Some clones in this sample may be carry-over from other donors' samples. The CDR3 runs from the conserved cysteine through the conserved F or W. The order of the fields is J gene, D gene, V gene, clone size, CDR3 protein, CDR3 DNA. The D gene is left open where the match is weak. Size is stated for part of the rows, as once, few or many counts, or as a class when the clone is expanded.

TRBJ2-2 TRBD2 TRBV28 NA CASSLGLAGGTGELFF TGTGCCAGCAGCCTAGGACTAGCGGGGGGCACCGGGGAGCTGTTTTTT
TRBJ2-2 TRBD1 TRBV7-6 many CASSPRTGVTGELFF TGTGCCAGCAGTCCCCGGACAGGGGTGACCGGGGAGCTGTTTTTT
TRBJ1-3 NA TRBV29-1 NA CSVETEDDSGNTIYF TGCAGCGTTGAAACAGAGGATGACTCTGGAAACACCATATATTTT
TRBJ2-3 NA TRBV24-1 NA CATSDTPDSTDTQYF TGTGCCACCAGTGACACACCCGACAGCACAGATACGCAGTATTTT
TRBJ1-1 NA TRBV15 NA CATSSADGRITEAFF TGTGCCACCAGCAGTGCGGACGGGCGGATAACTGAAGCTTTCTTT
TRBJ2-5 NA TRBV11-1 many CASSQDLAAETQYF TGTGCCAGCAGCCAGGACTTAGCCGCAGAGACCCAGTACTTC
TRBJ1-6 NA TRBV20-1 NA CSARAVESSYNSPLHF TGCAGTGCTAGGGCCGTCGAGAGCTCCTATAATTCACCCCTCCACTTT
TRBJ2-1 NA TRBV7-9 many CASSLDGQRREQFF TGTGCCAGCAGCTTAGACGGACAGCGTCGTGAGCAGTTCTTC
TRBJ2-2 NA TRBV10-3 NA CAISPRGRPGELFF TGTGCCATCAGCCCCCGCGGTCGACCTGGGGAGCTGTTTTTT
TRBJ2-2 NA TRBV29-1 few CSAYTGELFF TGCAGCGCATACACCGGGGAGCTGTTTTTT
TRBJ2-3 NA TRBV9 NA CASSPPGGRSTDTQYF TGTGCCAGCAGCCCACCCGGGGGGCGTAGCACAGATACGCAGTATTTT
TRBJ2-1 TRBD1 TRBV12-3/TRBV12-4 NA CASTPTGAGQGINEQFF TGTGCCAGCACCCCAACCGGCGCGGGACAGGGGATCAATGAGCAGTTCTTC
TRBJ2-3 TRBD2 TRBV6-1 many CASRWTSGGAGDTQYF TGTGCCAGCAGATGGACTAGCGGGGGGGCCGGAGATACGCAGTATTTT
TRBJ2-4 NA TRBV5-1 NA CASSLRVGGRENIQYF TGCGCCAGCAGCCTGAGGGTAGGGGGGCGAGAAAACATTCAGTACTTC
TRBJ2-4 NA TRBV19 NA CASCPAGEDQYF TGTGCCAGTTGCCCGGCAGGGGAGGACCAGTACTTC
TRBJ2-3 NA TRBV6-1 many CASKRTEGVKQYF TGTGCCAGCAAAAGGACGGAGGGGGTTAAGCAGTATTTT
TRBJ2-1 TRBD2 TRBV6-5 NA CASSMTSGGPYNEQFF TGTGCCAGCAGTATGACTAGCGGGGGGCCTTACAATGAGCAGTTCTTC
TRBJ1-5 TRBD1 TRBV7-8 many CASSLARQGARHQPQHF TGTGCCAGCAGCTTAGCGAGACAGGGGGCGAGGCATCAGCCCCAGCATTTT
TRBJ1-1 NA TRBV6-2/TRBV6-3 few CASSYSGLFTEAFF TGTGCCAGCAGTTACTCCGGACTATTCACTGAAGCTTTCTTT
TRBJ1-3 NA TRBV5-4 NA CASSSRPIFGNTIYF TGTGCCAGCAGCTCCCGACCTATCTTTGGAAACACCATATATTTT
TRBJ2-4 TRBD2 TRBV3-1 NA CASSPKIASGQNIQYF TGTGCCAGCAGCCCAAAGATCGCTAGCGGTCAAAACATTCAGTACTTC
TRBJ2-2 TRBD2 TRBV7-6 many CASSYSLGGSNTGELFF TGTGCCAGCAGTTACTCGCTGGGGGGGTCGAACACCGGGGAGCTGTTTTTT
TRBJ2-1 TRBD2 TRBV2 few CASSEGSGGTYNEQFF TGTGCCAGCAGTGAGGGTAGCGGGGGTACCTACAATGAGCAGTTCTTC
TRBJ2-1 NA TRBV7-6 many CASSLENAEQFF TGTGCCAGCAGCTTAGAGAACGCTGAGCAGTTCTTC
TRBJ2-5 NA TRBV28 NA CASIRQNQETQYF TGTGCCAGCATACGCCAGAATCAAGAGACCCAGTACTTC
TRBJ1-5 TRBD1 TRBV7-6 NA CASSKTGSYSNQPQHF TGTGCCAGCAGCAAGACAGGGTCTTATAGCAATCAGCCCCAGCATTTT
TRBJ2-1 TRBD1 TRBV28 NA CASSLGGTGVHEQFF TGTGCCAGCAGCTTGGGGGGGACAGGGGTCCATGAGCAGTTCTTC
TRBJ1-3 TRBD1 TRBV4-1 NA CAHSSLDRGSGNTIYF TGCGCTCATTCCTCTCTGGACAGGGGTTCTGGAAACACCATATATTTT
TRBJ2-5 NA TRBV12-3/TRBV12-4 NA CASSSTVTETQYF TGTGCCAGCAGCTCGACTGTGACGGAGACCCAGTACTTC
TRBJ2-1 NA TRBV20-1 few CSALYNEQFF TGCAGTGCTCTTTACAATGAGCAGTTCTTC
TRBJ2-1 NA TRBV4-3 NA CASSQGQEPYNEQFF TGCGCCAGCAGCCAAGGACAGGAGCCCTACAATGAGCAGTTCTTC
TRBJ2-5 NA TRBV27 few CASSPAAGAGKETQYF TGTGCCAGCAGTCCAGCAGCAGGCGCCGGGAAAGAGACCCAGTACTTC
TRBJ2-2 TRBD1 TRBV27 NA CASSPGQVYTGELFF TGTGCCAGCAGTCCGGGACAGGTCTACACCGGGGAGCTGTTTTTT
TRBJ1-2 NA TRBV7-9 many CASSFGSDPKNGYTF TGTGCCAGCAGCTTCGGCTCGGACCCAAAAAATGGCTACACCTTC
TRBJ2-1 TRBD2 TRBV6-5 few CASSDGLAGGKYNEQFF TGTGCCAGCAGCGATGGACTAGCGGGGGGGAAATACAATGAGCAGTTCTTC
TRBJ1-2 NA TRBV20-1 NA CSATTYREGYGYTF TGCAGTGCGACAACCTATCGGGAGGGCTATGGCTACACCTTC
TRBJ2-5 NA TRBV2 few CASLIAAQETQYF TGTGCCAGCTTGATCGCAGCTCAAGAGACCCAGTACTTC
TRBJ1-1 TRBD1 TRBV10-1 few CASSELRRGTGGDTEAFF TGCGCCAGCAGTGAGTTACGCCGAGGGACAGGGGGGGACACTGAAGCTTTCTTT
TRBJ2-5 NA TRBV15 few CATKGPGEFQETQYF TGTGCCACCAAAGGACCGGGGGAATTTCAAGAGACCCAGTACTTC
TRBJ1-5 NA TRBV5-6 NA CASSLGFQAAQPQHF TGTGCCAGCAGCTTGGGTTTCCAGGCCGCTCAGCCCCAGCATTTT
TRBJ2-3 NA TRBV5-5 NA CASSFGESSTDTQYF TGTGCCAGCAGCTTCGGAGAATCTAGCACAGATACGCAGTATTTT
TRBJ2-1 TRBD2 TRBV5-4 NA CASSRGAETGTSGGAWWSYNEQFF TGTGCCAGCAGCCGCGGCGCAGAGACCGGGACTAGCGGGGGGGCTTGGTGGTCCTACAATGAGCAGTTCTTC
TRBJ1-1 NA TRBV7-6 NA CASSLNQGRKNTEAFF TGTGCCAGCAGCTTAAACCAGGGACGGAAGAACACTGAAGCTTTCTTT